This entry lists 26 T cell receptor beta chains sequenced from one sample in a study of blood T cells in healthy people across ages (dated by TCRdb to 2013 to 2016). The library was built by means of 5' RACE. TCRdb names Illumina HiSeq 2500 as the instrument used. A second roughly 6 to 12 cycle PCR used a sample-barcoded 5' primer and a J-beta primer mix. In-frame beta chains were kept once TCRdb had trimmed the public reads at Q25 with fastp and called clones with MiXCR. Rows are combined by CDR3 protein, so each entry shows the most common genes and DNA. In this sample the table shows 450,000 to 700,000 distinct CDR3 sequences, roughly 28% of which occur a single time. Under 20% of the sample belongs to the ten largest clones. Source material: blood. The receptors come from a woman aged 70-85 years in good health.

The chain employs TRBV7-2 and TRBJ2-7; 9 bases agree with TRBD1. V lost 5 bases and J lost 0; bases outside the gene matches: 5. Germline V gene data show CDR1 as SGHTA and CDR2 as FQGNSA. The CDR3 runs to 15 residues. Here the CDR3 DNA reads TGTGCCAGCAGCCCGGGACAGGGACTCTCCTACGAGCAGTACGTC. It encodes CASSPGQGLSYEQYV.

The chain is built from TRBV28 and TRBJ1-6; D not certain. The CDR3 covers 14 residues. V shed 11 bases and J shed 9 bases, with 20 bases lying between them. Germline values: CDR1 MDHEN, CDR2 SYDVKM. CDR3 region: CAGRRTVGGSPLHF. In DNA, the CDR3 is TGTGCCGGCCGAAGAACAGTTGGTGGTTCACCCCTCCACTTT.

This chain links TRBV3-1 with TRBJ1-3; D remains ambiguous. CDR1 is LGHDT, CDR2 YNNKEL, per germline (reference sequence). V lost 6 bases and J 4 bases, leaving 10 bases between the germline ends. This CDR3 contains 13 residues. CDR3 sequence: CASRPGGGNTIYF. As DNA, the CDR3 is TGTGCCAGCAGACCAGGCGGGGGAAACACCATATATTTT.

This clonotype was seen at least ten times. The V call is TRBV29-1, the J call TRBJ1-2, with D possibly being TRBD1 (5 bases). This CDR3 is built from 12 residues. Trimming removed 4 bases from V and 2 bases from J, with 8 bases in between. The germline V gene encodes CDR1 SQVTM and CDR2 ANQGSEA. The CDR3 nucleotides are TGCAGCGTTGTAAGGGACAACTATGGCTACACCTTC. Its protein is CSVVRDNYGYTF.

The chain recombines TRBV20-1 with TRBJ2-3; 8 bases align to TRBD2. The germline V gene encodes CDR1 DFQATT and CDR2 SNEGSKA (reference sequence). The J segment lost 4 bases and the V segment lost 6 bases, leaving 12 bases of the junction unmatched. The CDR3 is 15 amino acids. The DNA for the CDR3 is TGCAGTGCGAGGAAAAGCGGGGGACCCTCAGATACGCAGTATTTT. As protein: CSARKSGGPSDTQYF.

The genes are TRBV6-5 and TRBJ1-1, with 9 bases that match TRBD1. This CDR3 region has 19 residues. The germline V gene has CDR1 MNHEY and CDR2 SVGAGI. The V and J ends lost 2 bases and 1 base, in that order; junction bases with no gene match: 14. The CDR3 sequence is CASSYPTTGDRVPNTEAFF. CDR3 DNA: TGTGCCAGCAGTTACCCTACGACAGGGGACAGGGTCCCGAACACTGAAGCTTTCTTT.

This clonotype was observed a few times. The V call is TRBV6-2 or TRBV6-3, the J call TRBJ2-5, with D uncertain. Germline loops: CDR1 MNHEY, CDR2 SVGEGT. Trimming stripped 2 bases from V and 7 bases from J, with 11 bases between. CDR3 length: 13 amino acids. The CDR3 region has the DNA TGTGCCAGCAGTTACGACCTTCCGGGGACCCAGTACTTC. As protein: CASSYDLPGTQYF.

This clonotype was seen only a few times. V and J are TRBV21-1 and TRBJ2-7; the table's D call of TRBD2 was not tested on the DNA. TRBV21-1 is a pseudogene locus. CDR3 size: 19 residues. The CDR3 reads CASSTRTSGCPSPSYEQYF. CDR3 bases: TGTGCCAGCAGCACCCGGACTAGCGGGTGTCCAAGCCCGTCCTACGAGCAGTACTTC.

The chain links TRBV11-1 to TRBJ1-2; no clear D gene. The germline CDR1 and CDR2 sequences are SGHAT and FQDESV (reference sequence). With 2 bases removed from V and 6 bases from J, the gap between germline ends came to 13 bases. The CDR3 sequence is 14 residues long. CDR3 sequence reads: CASSLQPVGNGYTF. The CDR3 DNA reads TGTGCCAGCAGCTTACAACCTGTCGGGAATGGCTACACCTTC.

This chain joins TRBV29-1 and TRBJ1-4; D gene unclear. Trimming took off 4 bases at V and 10 bases at J, with 13 bases between the two ends. The CDR3 totals 12 residues. Germline V gene sequence: CDR1 SQVTM, CDR2 ANQGSEA. The CDR3 loop reads CSVAGQGGKLFF. The CDR3 DNA reads TGCAGCGTTGCCGGGCAAGGTGGAAAACTGTTTTTT.

The chain is built from TRBV6-2 or TRBV6-3 and TRBJ2-3, with D perhaps matching TRBD1 or TRBD2 (5 bases each). Trimming took off 5 bases at V and 5 bases at J, with 20 bases between the two ends. Looked up from germline, CDR1 is MNHEY and CDR2 is SVGEGT. This CDR3 spans 16 amino acids. CDR3 sequence: CASSDRSIPGGDTQYF. As DNA, the CDR3 is TGTGCCAGCAGTGACCGGAGCATCCCTGGGGGAGATACGCAGTATTTT.

The rearrangement uses TRBV20-1 and TRBJ1-1, with D maybe TRBD1 (6 bases). Between the trimmed V and J ends, which lost 4 bases and 1 base, there was a span of 16 bases. This CDR3 has 15 residues. In germline, CDR1 is DFQATT, CDR2 SNEGSKA (reference sequence). Here the CDR3 DNA reads TGCAGTGCTACAGGTTACGGGGGGCCGAACACTGAAGCTTTCTTT. It encodes CSATGYGGPNTEAFF.

The V gene is TRBV18, the J gene TRBJ2-7; 8 nucleotides line up with TRBD1. Germline CDR1 KGHSH, CDR2 LQKENI. This CDR3 region has 14 residues. The ends lost 3 bases at V and 6 bases at J; junction bases unmatched: 7. CDR3 sequence: CASSPGQGVSEQYF. CDR3 bases: TGTGCCAGCTCACCCGGACAGGGAGTGAGCGAGCAGTACTTC.

This clonotype was detected a few times. The chain recombines TRBV12-3 or TRBV12-4 with TRBJ1-2, with 7 nucleotides matching TRBD1. This CDR3 has 12 residues. The V segment lost 10 bases and the J segment 7 bases; nucleotides outside the gene matches: 9. In DNA, the CDR3 is TGTGCCAACAACCAGGGGGTTACTGGCTACACCTTC. This sequence encodes CANNQGVTGYTF.

This clonotype was found a few times. The chain has TRBV3-1 and TRBJ1-2; D call uncertain. The germline V gene has CDR1 LGHDT and CDR2 YNNKEL (reference sequence). Between the trimmed V and J ends, which lost 3 bases and 6 bases, there was a span of 11 bases. This CDR3 is 13 amino acids long. CDR3 nucleotides: TGTGCCAGCAGCCACAACAGTGGGCATGGCTACACCTTC. Its protein is CASSHNSGHGYTF.

The chain has TRBV28 and TRBJ2-5, with 8 bases lining up with TRBD2. CDR1 MDHEN and CDR2 SYDVKM come from the germline V gene. The trim removed 6 bases at V and 7 bases at J, leaving 13 bases unmatched. The CDR3 totals 15 residues. The CDR3 nucleotides read TGTGCCAGCAGACCTACGACGGGGGGGCCCGGGACCCAGTACTTC. Protein: CASRPTTGGPGTQYF.

This clonotype was counted between two and nine times. The chain joins TRBV29-1 to TRBJ1-4, with D perhaps matching TRBD1 (5 bases). There are 12 residues in the CDR3. In germline, CDR1 is SQVTM, CDR2 ANQGSEA. With 1 base removed from V and 8 bases from J, the gap between germline ends came to 8 bases. CDR3 protein: CSVEGQPEKLFF. CDR3 in DNA: TGCAGCGTTGAAGGACAGCCCGAAAAACTGTTTTTT.

With regard to this clonotype: The junction departs from the called germline gene at one end, perhaps through a read error. This chain's CDR3 is CASSYQVSSVGNERFF. The CDR3 bases are TGTGCCAGCAGTTACCAGGTCTCTAGCGTGGGCAATGAGCGGTTCTTC. The chain recombines TRBV6-6 with TRBJ2-5, with a weak D call TRBD2 (6 bases). The CDR3 is 16 amino acids. CDR1 MNHNY and CDR2 SVGAGI come from the germline V gene (reference sequence).

A remark on this clonotype: A much larger clone differs from this one at a single base, so this may be a read error. The gene calls are TRBV20-1 and TRBJ2-5, with 9 nucleotides matching TRBD1. Losses at the gene ends were 6 bases for V and 4 bases for J; bases not matched to a gene: 6. This CDR3 is 13 amino acids long. From germline, CDR1 is DFQATT and CDR2 SNEGSKA (reference sequence). The CDR3 DNA is TGCAGTGCGGTCACAGGGGGCCGAGAGACCCAGTACTTC. This encodes CSAVTGGRETQYF.

V gene TRBV7-9 combines with J gene TRBJ1-1; weak D call: TRBD1 (6 bases). This CDR3 is built from 14 residues. CDR1 and CDR2 (germline): SEHNR, FQNEAQ (reference sequence). Trimming removed 6 bases from V and 0 bases from J, with 11 bases in between. CDR3 DNA: TGTGCCAGCAGGTATGGGACACTGAACACTGAAGCTTTCTTT. Translating it yields CASRYGTLNTEAFF.

This CDR3 is CASSLVTSRAKNIQYF. Here the CDR3 DNA reads TGTGCCAGCAGCTTAGTGACATCACGGGCCAAAAACATTCAGTACTTC. The chain has TRBV7-2 and TRBJ2-4, with D uncertain. Germline CDR1 and CDR2: SGHTA and FQGNSA. This CDR3 has 16 residues. The germline V and J ends were trimmed by 1 base and 1 base, with 11 bases remaining between them.

This clonotype was seen only a few times. The chain uses TRBV11-2 and TRBJ1-1, with 8 bases that match TRBD1. The trim removed 1 base at V and 9 bases at J, leaving 7 bases unmatched. CDR1 SGHAT and CDR2 FQNNGV come from the germline V gene. The CDR3 is made up of 14 amino acids. The DNA for the CDR3 is TGTGCCAGCAGCTTAGCATGGACAGGGAGTAAAGCTTTCTTT. It specifies CASSLAWTGSKAFF.

This clonotype was observed a handful of times. The chain is built from TRBV29-1 and TRBJ2-3, with D hard to call. CDR1 SQVTM and CDR2 ANQGSEA come from the germline V gene. V was shortened by 6 bases and J by 1 base, with 8 bases between the two germline ends. The CDR3 is 12 residues long. The CDR3 spells CSVHLGTDTQYF. The CDR3, as DNA: TGCAGCGTCCATTTAGGCACAGATACGCAGTATTTT.

J is TRBJ2-3 and V is TRBV6-1; D not resolved. The ends were cut back, 4 bases at V and 6 bases at J, with 8 bases in the middle. This CDR3 comprises 12 residues. From germline, CDR1 is MNHNS and CDR2 SASEGT. The CDR3 loop reads CASSARRDTQYF. For the CDR3, the DNA is TGTGCCAGCAGTGCCCGCAGGGATACGCAGTATTTT.

This clonotype was detected a few times. This chain uses TRBV19 with TRBJ1-2; maybe TRBD1 (5 bases). Deletions cut 5 bases from V and 1 base from J, with 11 bases between. CDR1 and CDR2 (germline): LNHDA, SQIVND (reference sequence). The CDR3 covers 14 residues. CDR3 region: CASSGAGSNYGYTF. The DNA of the CDR3 is TGTGCCAGTAGTGGGGCAGGGAGTAACTATGGCTACACCTTC.

The genes are TRBV12-3 or TRBV12-4 and TRBJ2-5; D remains unclear. Trimming stripped 4 bases from V and 0 bases from J, with 12 bases between. The CDR3 covers 15 residues. CDR3 sequence reads: CASSYMTSYQETQYF. The CDR3 DNA is TGTGCCAGCAGTTACATGACATCGTACCAAGAGACCCAGTACTTC.